Sequencing of this T cell receptor beta chain was carried out in a study of identifying expanded T cells in peripheral blood. Study observations and caveats: Over about two and four weeks, about 17 and 20 clones changed, versus 1.2 between replicates. Clone count variance between roughly two-week samples rose with total template count.

During the collection period, no donor immune events like infections were recorded. In the case of this clone: What it binds is not known.

The CDR3 covers 13 residues. Trimming shortened V by 0 bases and J by 6 bases, and 9 bases separated the two germline ends. Germline V lookup: CDR1 MNHEY, CDR2 SMNVEV (reference sequence). The data were produced by immunoSEQ multiplex PCR, yet TCRdb's version contains in-frame clones alone and is incomplete. The profile shows around 76,000 clones, 85% to 90% of them singletons. The material sequenced was blood. V gene TRBV27 combines with J gene TRBJ2-7; D might be TRBD2 (6 bases). This sequence was found in a person between 18 and 70 years old in good health. Here the CDR3 reads CASSLSGGREQYF. Here the CDR3 DNA reads TGTGCCAGCAGTTTATCGGGAGGCCGCGAGCAGTACTTC.